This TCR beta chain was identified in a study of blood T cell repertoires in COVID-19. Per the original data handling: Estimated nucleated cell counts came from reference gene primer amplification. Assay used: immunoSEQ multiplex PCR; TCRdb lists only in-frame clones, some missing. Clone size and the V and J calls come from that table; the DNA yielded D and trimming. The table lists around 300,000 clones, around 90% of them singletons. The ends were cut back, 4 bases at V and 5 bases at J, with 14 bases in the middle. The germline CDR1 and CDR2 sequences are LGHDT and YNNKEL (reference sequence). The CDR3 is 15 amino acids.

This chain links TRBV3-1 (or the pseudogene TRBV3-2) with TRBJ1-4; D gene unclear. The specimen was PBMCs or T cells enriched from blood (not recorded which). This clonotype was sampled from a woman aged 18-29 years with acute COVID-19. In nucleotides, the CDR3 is TGTGCCAGCAGCCTCCGGGGAAGGGAGAATGAAAAACTGTTTTTT. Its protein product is CASSLRGRENEKLFF.